This TCR beta chain is from a study of blood T cell repertoires in COVID-19. Across the study: There were acute and convalescent COVID-19 samples, and they came from the United States, Italy and Spain.

From germline, CDR1 is SEHNR and CDR2 FQNEAQ (reference sequence). The CDR3 is made up of 14 amino acids. The V end was cut by 2 bases, the J end by 4 bases, with 9 bases between. Generated by immunoSEQ multiplex PCR, the TCRdb table keeps only in-frame clones and is missing some. The sample holds some 150,000 clones; 86% are singletons and the top ten take 7.5% to 8.5%. This TCR was sampled from a woman aged 60 to 75 with acute or convalescent COVID-19. The chain employs TRBV7-9 and TRBJ2-1; D possibly corresponds to TRBD2 (5 bases). Sequencing was carried out using peripheral blood. CDR3 in DNA: TGTGCCAGCAGCTTACGACTACCTTACAATGAGCAGTTCTTC. Translation gives CASSLRLPYNEQFF.